This section outlines one TCR beta chain sequence together with its context. All exposed participants met a person with COVID-19 within 2 weeks before entering the study. Germline V gene lookup returns CDR1 LGHNA and CDR2 YSLEER. The CDR3 totals 16 residues. V trimming: 4 bases; J trimming: 0 bases; junction bases outside the gene matches: 6. These data are taken from a study of blood T cell repertoires in COVID-19. Study context: PBMCs, B-cell-depleted T cells, or T cells provided the cDNA or gDNA that made up the material.

Authors' analysis steps: Quantification of nucleated cells was approximated via reference gene primer amplification. TCRdb's table, derived via immunoSEQ multiplex PCR, lists solely in-frame clones and lacks some. V, J and clone size derive from that table, while D and trimming were established from the DNA sequence. The table includes 130,000 to 150,000 clones, 80% to 85% detected once. Sequenced sample: PBMCs or T cells enriched from blood (not recorded which). V and J are TRBV4-3 and TRBJ2-3; 8 nucleotides align to TRBD2. The clonotype was recovered from a woman between 50 and 59 years old who had been exposed to COVID-19. CDR3 sequence: CASSPLPSGSTDTQYF. The CDR3 DNA is TGCGCCAGCAGCCCCCTCCCTAGCGGGAGCACAGATACGCAGTATTTT.